The 25 T cell receptor beta chains reported below all come from one sample, sequenced in a study of siplizumab effects on memory and regulatory T cells. Data came from immunoSEQ multiplex PCR; TCRdb stores just in-frame clones and leaves some out. The sample records around 100,000 clones, approximately 91% being singletons. The sequenced sample consisted of non-Treg CD4+ T cells sorted from blood. These receptors all stem from a human donor in good health.

The V call is TRBV4-1, the J call TRBJ2-5; maybe TRBD2 (7 bases). V dropped 0 bases and J dropped 0 bases, with 14 bases sitting between them. The CDR3 has 17 amino acids. The germline CDR1 and CDR2 sequences are MGHRA and YSYEKL. CDR3 in DNA: TGCGCCAGCAGCCAAGAGGGGGGGACAAGATACCAAGAGACCCAGTACTTC. It encodes CASSQEGGTRYQETQYF.

This chain connects TRBV7-3 to TRBJ2-6; 7 bases are shared with TRBD1. CDR3 size: 18 residues. Trimming took 2 bases from V and 4 from J; bases not matched to a gene: 11. Germline loops: CDR1 SGHTA, CDR2 FQGTGA. This CDR3 reads CASSLAPTTGTGANVLTF. CDR3 nucleotide sequence: TGTGCCAGCAGCTTAGCCCCGACGACAGGGACCGGGGCCAACGTCCTGACTTTC.

CDR3 loop: CAISDQDTQYF. Here the CDR3 DNA reads TGTGCCATCAGTGACCAAGATACGCAGTATTTT. The V and J genes are TRBV10-3 and TRBJ2-3; the D is unclear. Between the trimmed V and J ends, which lost 3 bases and 5 bases, there was a span of 3 bases. The CDR3 has 11 amino acids. Germline V gene sequence: CDR1 ENHRY, CDR2 SYGVKD.

V usage is TRBV6-6 and J usage is TRBJ2-5, with a tentative D call TRBD2 (6 bases). CDR1 MNHNY and CDR2 SVGAGI come from the germline V gene (reference sequence). The CDR3 contains 14 residues. Trimming left V 8 bases short and J 1 base short, with 14 bases between. CDR3 nucleotide sequence: TGTGCCAGCCACACCGGGGGTGGCCAAGAGACCCAGTACTTC. Amino acid sequence: CASHTGGGQETQYF.

The sample holds one count of this clone. The chain is built from TRBV7-9 and TRBJ1-4, with D perhaps matching TRBD1 (6 bases). The CDR3 consists of 14 residues. The V gene lost 5 bases and the J gene lost 6 bases, with 13 bases spanning the gap. Germline V gene sequence: CDR1 SEHNR, CDR2 FQNEAQ (reference sequence). CDR3 sequence: CASSPRDMHEKLFF. The CDR3 DNA is TGTGCCAGCAGCCCACGGGACATGCATGAAAAACTGTTTTTT.

The rearrangement links TRBV9 to TRBJ2-5; 12 bases are shared with TRBD2. J gave up 7 bases and V 3 bases, and 10 bases lay outside the gene matches. This CDR3 comprises 16 residues. Per the germline V gene, CDR1 is SGDLS and CDR2 is YYNGEE. As DNA, the CDR3 is TGTGCCAGCAGCGCGGGACTAGCGGGCAAGGTCGGGACCCAGTACTTC. Translated, it gives CASSAGLAGKVGTQYF.

The CDR3 coding sequence is TGTGCCAGCCGTTTTGGCAGGGCAAGGCAGACCTACGAGCAGTACTTC. Its translation: CASRFGRARQTYEQYF. The chain links TRBV11-2 to TRBJ2-7; TRBD1 is a possible D gene (5 bases). Germline V gives CDR1 SGHAT, CDR2 FQNNGV. Trimming stripped 8 bases from V and 2 bases from J, with 22 bases between. The CDR3 runs to 16 residues.

As DNA, the CDR3 is TGTGCCAGCAGCTTCCTAGCGGGAGGGAGCACCGGGGAGCTGTTTTTT. This gives the protein CASSFLAGGSTGELFF. This rearrangement joins TRBV7-6 to TRBJ2-2, with 12 bases fitting TRBD2. V lost 3 bases to trimming and J lost 4 bases; unmatched junction nucleotides: 3. CDR3 length: 16 amino acids. The germline V gene encodes CDR1 SGHVS and CDR2 FNYEAQ.

The chain carries TRBV15 and TRBJ1-5, with D possibly matching TRBD1 (5 bases). This CDR3 is 15 amino acids long. Germline loops: CDR1 LNHNV, CDR2 YYDKDF (reference sequence). The ends were cut back, 1 base at V and 7 bases at J, with 14 bases in the middle. In DNA form, the CDR3 reads TGTGCCACCAGCAGAGCCCGAGAGGGGAAACAGCCCCAGCATTTT. Amino acids: CATSRAREGKQPQHF.

The chain carries TRBV7-2 and TRBJ1-3; D remains ambiguous. Looked up from germline, CDR1 is SGHTA and CDR2 is FQGNSA. Trimming pared 1 base from V and 0 bases from J, leaving 7 bases between. The CDR3 extends over 15 amino acids. CDR3 nucleotide sequence: TGTGCCAGCAGCTTAGACGTGTACTCTGGAAACACCATATATTTT. This encodes CASSLDVYSGNTIYF.

J is TRBJ2-1 and V is TRBV30, with D tentatively TRBD2 (6 bases). Between the trimmed V and J ends, which lost 4 bases and 0 bases, there was a span of 13 bases. Germline CDR1 reads GTSNPN; CDR2 reads SVGIG (reference sequence). There are 15 residues in the CDR3. The CDR3 spells CAWKGTGDSYNEQFF. Here the CDR3 DNA reads TGTGCCTGGAAAGGGACGGGGGACTCCTACAATGAGCAGTTCTTC.

This sequence joins TRBV27 and TRBJ2-1, with 7 nucleotides matching TRBD2. The CDR3 spans 15 residues. The V and J ends lost 3 bases and 6 bases, in that order; junction bases with no gene match: 8. Germline V gene data show CDR1 as MNHEY and CDR2 as SMNVEV (reference sequence). CDR3 in amino acids: CASSFDPRERNEQFF. The CDR3, as DNA: TGTGCCAGCAGTTTTGACCCGCGGGAGCGCAATGAGCAGTTCTTC.

The chain links TRBV29-1 to TRBJ2-2; either TRBD1 or TRBD2 may supply D (5 bases each). The CDR3 is 16 residues long. Germline V gives CDR1 SQVTM, CDR2 ANQGSEA. Trimming left V 1 base short and J 4 bases short, with 16 bases between. As DNA, the CDR3 is TGCAGCGTTGAAGCGGAGAGGGGAGTGTTCACCGGGGAGCTGTTTTTT. It yields the protein CSVEAERGVFTGELFF.

The V gene is TRBV5-1, the J gene TRBJ2-3; D is tentatively TRBD1 or TRBD2 (5 bases each). Germline CDR1 and CDR2: SGHRS and YFSETQ. The CDR3 contains 15 residues. The V end was cut by 1 base, the J end by 2 bases, with 11 bases between. Here the CDR3 reads CASSLYRGYTDTQYF. The CDR3 coding sequence is TGCGCCAGCAGCTTGTATCGGGGCTACACAGATACGCAGTATTTT.

The chain couples TRBV19 to TRBJ2-3; D remains ambiguous. The CDR3 is made up of 12 amino acids. Trimming shortened V by 5 bases and J by 6 bases, and 9 bases separated the two germline ends. The V gene's germline CDR1 is LNHDA and CDR2 SQIVND (reference sequence). CDR3 nucleotides: TGTGCCAGTAGTTCCCTAGTCGATACGCAGTATTTT. Its translation: CASSSLVDTQYF.

This chain links TRBV6-4 with TRBJ2-5; the D is unclear. Germline values: CDR1 MRHNA, CDR2 SNTAGT. There are 15 residues in the CDR3. The ends were cut back, 0 bases at V and 1 base at J, with 9 bases in the middle. CDR3 sequence reads: CASSDSSVLQETQYF. The CDR3, as DNA: TGTGCCAGCAGTGACTCTTCCGTTCTCCAAGAGACCCAGTACTTC.

The chain combines TRBV7-9 with TRBJ2-2; 8 bases match TRBD1. J lost 4 bases, V lost 8 bases, and 9 bases had no gene match. The CDR3 is 15 residues long. CDR1 is SEHNR, CDR2 FQNEAQ, per germline (reference sequence). Here the CDR3 reads CASGNIRGRTGELFF. CDR3 bases: TGTGCCAGCGGGAATATCAGGGGGCGCACCGGGGAGCTGTTTTTT.

This clone was seen only once. V is TRBV19 and J is TRBJ1-3; maybe TRBD1 (5 bases). The CDR3 is 15 residues long. Looked up from germline, CDR1 is LNHDA and CDR2 is SQIVND (reference sequence). Trimming stripped 7 bases from V and 0 bases from J, with 13 bases between. CDR3 nucleotides: TGTGCCAGTACCGCAAAGAGGGGCTCTGGAAACACCATATATTTT. It yields the protein CASTAKRGSGNTIYF.

V gene TRBV27 combines with J gene TRBJ2-7; 8 bases agree with TRBD1. The CDR3 loop spans 16 amino acids. V gave up 4 bases and J gave up 6 bases; unmatched junction bases: 14. Per the germline V gene, CDR1 is MNHEY and CDR2 is SMNVEV (reference sequence). CDR3 amino acids: CASSSIYGQGSAEQYF. In DNA, the CDR3 is TGTGCCAGCAGTTCGATCTACGGACAGGGATCCGCCGAGCAGTACTTC.

This clone was observed once. This chain joins TRBV6-5 and TRBJ1-2; 10 nucleotides align to TRBD1. With 7 bases clipped from V and 7 bases from J, the junction kept 3 bases outside the gene matches. The CDR3 runs 12 residues. CDR1 is MNHEY, CDR2 SVGAGI, per germline. The CDR3: CASMGQGFGYTF. The DNA of the CDR3 is TGTGCCAGCATGGGACAGGGGTTTGGCTACACCTTC.

This chain uses TRBV5-8 with TRBJ2-5; TRBD1 agrees at 7 bases. The CDR3 has 15 residues. V shed 5 bases, J shed 3 bases, and the junction held 10 bases outside the gene matches. Germline V gives CDR1 SGHTS, CDR2 YDEGEE. The CDR3 DNA is TGTGCCAGCAGTAGGCTTATACAGGGGAAAGAGACCCAGTACTTC. Its translation: CASSRLIQGKETQYF.

This clone appeared once. The genes are TRBV6-4 and TRBJ2-5, with D unclear. Germline V gene sequence: CDR1 MRHNA, CDR2 SNTAGT. The CDR3 consists of 15 residues. Deletions cut 3 bases from V and 4 bases from J, with 15 bases between. CDR3 residues: CASSENVGEGETQYF. The DNA of the CDR3 is TGTGCCAGCAGTGAAAACGTTGGCGAAGGAGAGACCCAGTACTTC.

The rearrangement joins TRBV7-2 to TRBJ2-7; no clear D. V lost 5 bases and J lost 3, with 11 bases in between. The CDR3 is 13 residues long. From germline, CDR1 is SGHTA and CDR2 FQGNSA. The CDR3 region has the DNA TGTGCCAGCAGCCTAGAGGCCCACTACGAGCAGTACTTC. This codes for CASSLEAHYEQYF.

In this sample, this clone turned up once. The chain couples TRBV5-1 to TRBJ1-4, with 9 bases that match TRBD1. The CDR3 is 15 amino acids. Germline V gives CDR1 SGHRS, CDR2 YFSETQ. The V segment lost 4 bases and the J segment 8 bases; nucleotides outside the gene matches: 9. As DNA, the CDR3 is TGCGCCAGCAGCCGGGGACAGGGTAGGGGAGAAAAACTGTTTTTT. Translation: CASSRGQGRGEKLFF.

The rearrangement uses TRBV5-1 and TRBJ1-3; 10 bases align to TRBD1. Germline CDR1 SGHRS, CDR2 YFSETQ. Losses at the gene ends were 4 bases for V and 0 bases for J; bases not matched to a gene: 7. The CDR3 is made up of 17 amino acids. CDR3 loop: CASSLEGQGNSGNTIYF. The CDR3 nucleotides are TGCGCCAGCAGCCTGGAGGGACAGGGGAACTCTGGAAACACCATATATTTT.